Described below is a single T cell receptor (beta chain) sequence and its context. Its target is not known. An end of the junction does not agree with germline; a read error may underlie this. Original data processing: Clinicopathological groups of papillary thyroid cancer showed CDR3 differences that were used to build a distant-metastasis classifier. MiXCR re-clonotyped the PCR reads for TCRdb. The V and J calls were not made by the authors but by TCRdb's processing. This table holds approximately 29,000 clones, 25% to 35% found once. This sample was taken from a study of metastatic and nonmetastatic thyroid tumors. Study-wide context: Malignant thyroid and benign thyroid patients provided blood and tumor or nodule tissue whose repertoires were compared. Study-wide results and caveats: The study reportedly found significantly higher TCR beta diversity in malignant thyroid tumors than benign nodules, in blood and tumor.

Every patient was untreated before thyroid surgery. Germline CDR1 is SGHAT and CDR2 is FQDESV (reference sequence). This CDR3 has 16 residues. This clonotype was sampled from a female donor with papillary thyroid cancer or a benign thyroid nodule (not recorded which). Some clones in this sample may be carry-over from other donors' samples. The chain joins TRBV11-1 to TRBJ2-3; D is unclear. Sequencing was carried out using blood. CDR3 sequence reads: CASSVAAGTSTDTQYF. Written as DNA, the CDR3 is TGTGCCAGCAGCGTAGCCGCTGGTACTAGCACAGATACGCAGTATTTT.